The 3 T cell receptor beta chains in this list originate from one sample, sequenced in a study of T cell repertoires in cytomegalovirus infection. One entry per CDR3 protein results from TCRdb running MiXCR on the reads. Here the sample spans some 180,000 distinct CDR3 sequences, approximately 18% being singletons. The source material was CD8+ T cells from PBMCs. The receptors shown here come from a human donor in good health (CMV status not recorded). Some clones in this sample may be carry-over from other donors' samples.

The gene calls are TRBV28 and TRBJ1-2; possibly TRBD1 for D (5 bases). This CDR3 spans 16 amino acids. V dropped 1 base and J dropped 8 bases, with 20 bases sitting between them. Germline V lookup: CDR1 MDHEN, CDR2 SYDVKM. The CDR3 sequence is CASSLSTLGGSGGYTF. The CDR3 coding sequence is TGTGCCAGCAGTTTATCCACCCTTGGGGGATCGGGCGGCTACACCTTC.

CDR3 in amino acids: CASSSPGGQGRQPQHF. In DNA, the CDR3 is TGTGCCAGCAGCTCCCCCGGTGGACAGGGACGCCAGCCCCAGCATTTT. The chain recombines TRBV7-2 with TRBJ1-5; 8 nucleotides agree with TRBD1. CDR1 is SGHTA, CDR2 FQGNSA, per germline. V lost 4 bases, J lost 7 bases, and 12 bases stayed unmatched. The CDR3 covers 16 residues. Together with reference TRBV7-2 and TRBJ1-5, the CDR3 gives the full variable domain: GAGVSQSPSNKVTEKGKDVELRCDPISGHTALYWYRQSLGQGLEFLIYFQGNSAPDKSGLPSDRFSAERTGGSVSTLTIQRTQQEDSAVYLCASSSPGGQGRQPQHFGDGTRLSIL.

A few counts support this clonotype. The chain combines TRBV7-9 with TRBJ2-1; D tentatively reads TRBD1 or TRBD2 (5 bases each). V was clipped by 1 base and J by 9 bases, with 13 bases between them. Germline CDR1 SEHNR, CDR2 FQNEAQ (reference sequence). This CDR3 comprises 14 residues. CDR3 DNA sequence: TGTGCCAGCAGCTTAGTTGGGGGAAGGGGTGAGCAGTTCTTC. It encodes CASSLVGGRGEQFF.